This passage covers 10 T cell receptor beta chains from one sample sequenced in a study of Graves' ophthalmopathy and Graves' hyperthyroidism. Amplifying from RNA transcripts, the study obtained TCR beta CDR3 regions. Following a first-round RT-PCR that used HTBI primers, a second-round multiplex PCR was carried out. TCRdb re-analysed the multiplex PCR reads in MiXCR, keeping a single row per CDR3 protein. Of roughly 350,000 distinct CDR3 sequences detected, approximately 18% appear once; the ten largest clones hold 2.4%. The sample comprised peripheral blood. The receptors here all came from an adult woman with stable Graves' hyperthyroidism.

This clonotype appeared many times. The gene calls are TRBV6-2 or TRBV6-3 and TRBJ1-1, with TRBD1 as a possible D gene (5 bases). The V end was cut by 2 bases, the J end by 5 bases, with 15 bases between. The germline V gene encodes CDR1 MNHEY and CDR2 SVGEGT. This CDR3 is 15 amino acids long. CDR3 bases: TGTGCCAGCAGTTACGGCCGGGGCCCGGGGACTGAAGCTTTCTTT. Translation gives CASSYGRGPGTEAFF.

This clonotype occurred many times. The V call is TRBV2, the J call TRBJ1-6; D might be TRBD1 (5 bases). Germline V CDR1 and CDR2: SNHLY, FYNNEI. This CDR3 region has 14 residues. Trimming took 7 bases from V and 5 from J, leaving 12 bases between them. The CDR3, as DNA: TGTGCCAGCACCCAGACAGAGAATAATTCACCCCTCCACTTT. Encoded protein: CASTQTENNSPLHF.

This clonotype showed up many times. CDR3 coding DNA: TGTGCCAGCAGTTACTCACGCACAGGGCGCGGCTACACCTTC. It is translated as CASSYSRTGRGYTF. The chain has TRBV6-5 and TRBJ1-2; a weak D match, TRBD1 (6 bases). Trimming stripped 0 bases from V and 8 bases from J, with 13 bases between. Germline-derived CDR1 and CDR2 are MNHEY and SVGAGI. The CDR3 extends over 14 amino acids.

The chain carries TRBV6-1 and TRBJ1-5; the D is unclear. The V and J ends lost 8 bases and 0 bases respectively, with 11 bases between them. This CDR3 comprises 14 residues. Germline-derived CDR1 and CDR2 are MNHNS and SASEGT. CDR3 sequence reads: CASGRTYSNQPQHF. Here the CDR3 DNA reads TGTGCCAGCGGACGGACCTATAGCAATCAGCCCCAGCATTTT.

This clonotype was observed at least ten times. The CDR3 sequence: CASSQEDRSGETQYF. CDR3 nucleotide sequence: TGCGCCAGCAGCCAAGAGGACAGGAGTGGTGAGACCCAGTACTTC. The J gene is TRBJ2-5, the V gene TRBV4-1, with TRBD1 identical over 7 bases. This CDR3 is 15 amino acids long. The germline V gene encodes CDR1 MGHRA and CDR2 YSYEKL. V trimming: 0 bases; J trimming: 5 bases; junction bases outside the gene matches: 6.

This clonotype was seen only a few times. Just one base apart from a much larger clone, this may be a read error. The chain links TRBV11-2 to TRBJ1-6; the D is unclear. The CDR3 loop spans 15 amino acids. Germline values: CDR1 SGHAT, CDR2 FQNNGV. DNA of the CDR3: TGTGCCAGCAGCTCCCTCCGGGAGAAAGATTCACACCTCCACTTT. It specifies CASSSLREKDSHLHF.

This clonotype was counted many times. The chain has TRBV27 and TRBJ2-7; the D gene is possibly TRBD1 (6 bases). CDR1 and CDR2 (germline): MNHEY, SMNVEV (reference sequence). Trimming took 6 bases from V and 2 from J, leaving 23 bases between them. The CDR3 contains 17 residues. In nucleotides, the CDR3 is TGTGCCAGCAGCACTTTTGGAGACGGGACATTTCCCTACGAGCAGTACTTC. Amino acid sequence: CASSTFGDGTFPYEQYF.

This clonotype appeared many times. This chain links TRBV20-1 with TRBJ2-5; no reliable D call. With 0 bases removed from V and 5 bases from J, the gap between germline ends came to 4 bases. Germline V CDR1 and CDR2: DFQATT, SNEGSKA (reference sequence). This CDR3 contains 11 residues. CDR3: CSARESETQYF. The CDR3 region has the DNA TGCAGTGCTAGAGAAAGCGAGACCCAGTACTTC.

This clonotype has a handful of counts. One junction end disagrees with the germline gene, perhaps due to a read error. The CDR3 DNA reads TGTGCCAGCAGTTCGGTGAGACAAAACATTAAGTACTTC. This encodes CASSSVRQNIKYF. This chain connects TRBV6-5 to TRBJ2-4; D gene uncertain. The CDR3 sequence is 13 residues long. The germline gives CDR1 MNHEY, CDR2 SVGAGI.

In DNA form, the CDR3 reads TGTGCCAGCAGCTCCATTGGGGCGGGAAACACCATATATTTT. Its translation: CASSSIGAGNTIYF. This chain joins TRBV28 and TRBJ1-3, with D perhaps matching TRBD1 (5 bases). The V and J ends lost 6 bases and 4 bases respectively, with 13 bases between them. Germline values: CDR1 MDHEN, CDR2 SYDVKM. The CDR3 contains 14 residues.